This T cell receptor beta chain was documented in a study of cytomegalovirus exposure and HLA in healthy donors. 60 Vbeta and 13 Jbeta primers were used in PCR. The repertoire was sequenced with immunoSEQ multiplex PCR; TCRdb's copy has only in-frame clones and lacks some. The data contain 130,000 or so clones, approximately 72% of them seen just once; the ten biggest clones take up about 1.5%. Specimen: PBMCs. This sequence was found in a man aged 18 to 30 in good health and CMV-seronegative.

The CDR3 is CASSPEGGAINYGYTF. The CDR3 region has the DNA TGTGCCAGCAGCCCTGAGGGAGGGGCAATAAACTATGGCTACACCTTC. This chain connects TRBV9 to TRBJ1-2, with D perhaps TRBD1 (5 bases). The CDR3 length is 16 residues. Germline lookup yields CDR1 SGDLS and CDR2 YYNGEE. Trimming cost V 4 bases and J 2 bases, with 18 bases left between them.